This T cell receptor (beta chain) was recorded in a study of cytomegalovirus exposure and HLA in healthy donors. This clone came up a few times. The antigen is unknown. Germline lookup yields CDR1 SGHRS and CDR2 YFSETQ. This CDR3 is 17 amino acids long. V was pared by 4 bases and J by 2 bases, with 9 bases of the junction left unmatched. General observations from the study: Across donors, sequencing depth was assumed by presence/absence analyses to be roughly uniform. Reports indicate that TCR beta sequences accurately predicted the HLA-A and HLA-B alleles of most subjects. At a 0.05 false discovery rate, a later analysis found approximately 15,000 TCR beta sequences to be associated with HLA alleles.

Researchers ran the PCR with 60 Vbeta and 13 Jbeta primers. In the original workflow: There were about 80 million unique TCR beta chains by a later count, and 10 million to 12 million of them were shared. The data were produced by immunoSEQ multiplex PCR, yet TCRdb's version contains in-frame clones alone and is incomplete. V, J and clone size reflect that table, while D and trimming were determined from the DNA. Among about 180,000 clones listed, approximately 80% were seen once. This sequence was found in a girl aged 5 to 17 in good health and CMV-seropositive. The material sequenced was PBMCs. The rearrangement links TRBV5-1 to TRBJ2-7; TRBD2 aligns across 13 bases. The CDR3 DNA reads TGCGCCAGCAGCCCAGACGCCGGGACTAGCGGGACCTACGAGCAGTACTTC. Translation gives CASSPDAGTSGTYEQYF.